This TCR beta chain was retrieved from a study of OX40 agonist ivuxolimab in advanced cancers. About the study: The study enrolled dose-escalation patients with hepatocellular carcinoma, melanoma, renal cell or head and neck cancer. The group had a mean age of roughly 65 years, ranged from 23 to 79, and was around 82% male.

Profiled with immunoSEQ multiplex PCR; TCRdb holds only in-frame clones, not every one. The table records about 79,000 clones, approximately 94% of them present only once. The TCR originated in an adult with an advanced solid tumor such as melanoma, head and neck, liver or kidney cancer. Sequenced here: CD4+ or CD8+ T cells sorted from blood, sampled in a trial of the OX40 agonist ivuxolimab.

The CDR3 nucleotides read TGCAGCGTGACCGCGGGGCCGACTAGCACAGATACGCAGTATTTT. It yields the protein CSVTAGPTSTDTQYF. The chain uses TRBV29-1 and TRBJ2-3; perhaps TRBD2 as D (6 bases). Trimming stripped 6 bases from V and 0 bases from J, with 16 bases between. The CDR3 length is 15 residues. CDR1 and CDR2 (germline): SQVTM, ANQGSEA.